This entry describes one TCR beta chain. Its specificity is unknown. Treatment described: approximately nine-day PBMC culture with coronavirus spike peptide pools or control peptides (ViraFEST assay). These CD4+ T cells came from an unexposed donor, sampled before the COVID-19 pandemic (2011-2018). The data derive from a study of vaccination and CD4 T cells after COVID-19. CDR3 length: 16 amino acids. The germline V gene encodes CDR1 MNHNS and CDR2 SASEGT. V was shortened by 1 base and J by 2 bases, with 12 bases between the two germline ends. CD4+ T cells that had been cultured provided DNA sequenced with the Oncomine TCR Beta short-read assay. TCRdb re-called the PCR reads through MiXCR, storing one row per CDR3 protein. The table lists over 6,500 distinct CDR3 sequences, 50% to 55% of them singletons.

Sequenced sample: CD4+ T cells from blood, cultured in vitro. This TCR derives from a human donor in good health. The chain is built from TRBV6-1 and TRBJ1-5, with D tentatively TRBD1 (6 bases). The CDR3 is CASSEGVGGRNQPQHF. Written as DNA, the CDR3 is TGTGCCAGCAGTGAAGGGGTAGGGGGACGCAATCAGCCCCAGCATTTT.